A selection of T cell receptor beta chains follows, all from one sample in a study of blood T cell repertoires in COVID-19. Repertoires were generated with immunoSEQ multiplex PCR, while TCRdb's copy carries only in-frame clones and drops some. Among a few hundred thousand clones, under 90% were seen once, and the ten largest hold less than 4%. The sample taken for sequencing was peripheral blood. These receptors all come from a young woman with acute or convalescent COVID-19. Each CDR3 is given with its conserved first and last residue. A D gene is named only where the DNA matches it firmly. Some rows have no size entry. The others give once, few or many, or a class for an expanded clone.

d_call j_call v_call cdr3_length clone_size cdr3_nt cdr3_aa
TRBD1 TRBJ1-1 TRBV7-2 13 . TGTGCCAGCAGCTCACAGGGGGGGTCTGAAGCTTTCTTT CASSSQGGSEAFF
. TRBJ1-5 TRBV18 17 . TGTGCCAGCTCACCACAACAATACCGGGACAAGAATCAGCCCCAGCATTTT CASSPQQYRDKNQPQHF
TRBD2 TRBJ2-6 TRBV5-4 17 . TGTGCCAGCAGCTTGGCCGGGGACTACTCTGGGGCCAACGTCCTGACTTTC CASSLAGDYSGANVLTF
. TRBJ2-6 TRBV7-2 16 . TGTGCCAGCAGCTTAGTAGCAGGGACTGGGGCCAACGTCCTGACTTTC CASSLVAGTGANVLTF
TRBD2 TRBJ2-7 TRBV6-2/TRBV6-3 15 . TGTGCCAGCAGTTACAAGTCTAGCGGGGACTACGAGCAGTACTTC CASSYKSSGDYEQYF
. TRBJ2-1 TRBV2 14 . TGTGCCAGCAGTGAGTGGGCGCGATACAATGAGCAGTTCTTC CASSEWARYNEQFF
TRBD1 TRBJ2-7 TRBV5-1 17 . TGCGCCAGCAGGAAGGCAGGGGGCGCGAATCCGATCTTCGAGCAGTACTTC CASRKAGGANPIFEQYF
. TRBJ2-1 TRBV7-9 16 few TGTGCCAGCAGCCCGCGCGCGGCCATAATCACGAATGAGCAGTTCTTC CASSPRAAIITNEQFF
. TRBJ1-1 TRBV7-9 15 . TGTGCCAGCAGCTTAGGGGCCGTATTGAACACTGAAGCTTTCTTT CASSLGAVLNTEAFF
TRBD1 TRBJ2-7 TRBV15 16 once TGTGCCACCAGCAGAGATCCTGGCAGGGGGTTCTACGAGCAGTACTTC CATSRDPGRGFYEQYF
TRBD1 TRBJ2-2 TRBV6-6 15 . TGTGCCAGCAGGTCCGGGACAGGGGACACCGGGGAGCTGTTTTTT CASRSGTGDTGELFF